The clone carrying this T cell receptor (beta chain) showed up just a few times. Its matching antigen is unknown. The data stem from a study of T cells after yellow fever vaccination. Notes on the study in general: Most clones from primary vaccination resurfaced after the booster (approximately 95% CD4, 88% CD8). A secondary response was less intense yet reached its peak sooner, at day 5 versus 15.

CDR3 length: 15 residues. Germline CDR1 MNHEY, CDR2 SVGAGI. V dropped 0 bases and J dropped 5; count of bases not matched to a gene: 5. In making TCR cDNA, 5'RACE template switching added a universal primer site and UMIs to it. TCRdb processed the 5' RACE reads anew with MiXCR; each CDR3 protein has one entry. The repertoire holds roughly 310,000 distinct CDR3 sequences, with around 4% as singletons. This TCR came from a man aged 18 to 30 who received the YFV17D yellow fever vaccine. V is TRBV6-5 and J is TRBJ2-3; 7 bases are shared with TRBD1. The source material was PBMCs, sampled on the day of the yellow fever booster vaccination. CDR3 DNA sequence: TGTGCCAGCAGTTACTCGAGACAGGGTGGAGATACGCAGTATTTT. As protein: CASSYSRQGGDTQYF.